These 10 T cell receptor beta chains were sequenced from one sample in a study of shared clonotypes between healthy human individuals. Libraries were prepared by immunoSEQ multiplex PCR; TCRdb keeps only in-frame clonotypes and omits some of them. The table has a few hundred thousand clones, approximately 77% seen once; the top ten hold about 11%. The sample was PBMCs. The receptors originated from a woman aged 40 to 50 in good health. Some clones in this sample may be carry-over from other donors' samples.

This clone was detected ten times or more. The chain carries TRBV4-2 and TRBJ2-5, with 9 positions matching TRBD2. Looked up from germline, CDR1 is LGHNA and CDR2 is YNFKEQ. Trimming at V came to 0 bases and at J to 2 bases, leaving 7 bases not matched to a gene. CDR3 size: 17 residues. The CDR3 DNA follows: TGTGCCAGCAGCCAAGATGGACCTAGCGGGGCTCAAGAGACCCAGTACTTC. Amino acids: CASSQDGPSGAQETQYF.

This clone has a handful of counts. The rearrangement uses TRBV10-2 and TRBJ2-7; 7 bases are shared with TRBD1. V lost 8 bases and J lost 2; bases outside the gene matches: 3. CDR3 length: 12 residues. CDR1 and CDR2 from the germline V gene are WSHSY and SAAADI. CDR3 in amino acids: CASSGQAYEQYF. DNA for the CDR3: TGCGCCAGCTCCGGACAGGCCTACGAGCAGTACTTC.

The rearrangement links TRBV10-2 to TRBJ2-2; D unresolved. Germline V CDR1 and CDR2: WSHSY, SAAADI. The CDR3 spans 11 residues. V dropped 6 bases and J dropped 8 bases, with 7 bases sitting between them. This CDR3 is CASSDVGELFF. The CDR3 DNA is TGCGCCAGCAGCGATGTAGGGGAGCTGTTTTTT.

J is TRBJ1-2 and V is TRBV30, with TRBD1 matching over 8 bases. J was trimmed by 7 bases and V by 3 bases; bases with no gene match: 10. The germline gives CDR1 GTSNPN, CDR2 SVGIG (reference sequence). The CDR3 totals 14 residues. The CDR3 is CAWRAGGRGFGYTF. CDR3 in DNA: TGTGCCTGGAGGGCAGGGGGCCGGGGTTTTGGCTACACCTTC.

In the case of this clone: Since a far larger clone is one base different, this is likely a read error. This CDR3 is also generated by other DNA sequences in the sample. The J gene is TRBJ1-5, the V gene TRBV4-2, with D possibly being TRBD1 (5 bases). V lost 4 bases and J 7 bases, leaving 11 bases between the germline ends. This CDR3 has 13 residues. In germline, CDR1 is LGHNA, CDR2 YNFKEQ. The CDR3: CASSRGGDQPQHF. The DNA for the CDR3 is TGTGCCAGCAGCCGCGGGGGGGACCAGCCCCAGCATTTT.

The CDR3 nucleotides read TGTGCCAGCTCACCACCGGGGTTGAGTCACGAGCAGTACTTC. This translates into CASSPPGLSHEQYF. The chain carries TRBV18 and TRBJ2-7, with D hard to call. CDR3 length: 14 residues. Germline assignment: CDR1 KGHSH and CDR2 LQKENI. V was cut by 0 bases and J by 5 bases, with 11 bases left in between.

V and J are TRBV5-1 and TRBJ2-2; 9 bases map to TRBD1. The length of the CDR3 is 16 residues. CDR1 and CDR2 from the germline V gene are SGHRS and YFSETQ. The V gene end was trimmed by 0 bases and the J gene end by 2 bases; junction bases not matched to a gene: 2. CDR3 in DNA: TGCGCCAGCAGCTTGGGGACAGGGGCCAACACCGGGGAGCTGTTTTTT. Protein: CASSLGTGANTGELFF.

V is TRBV9 and J is TRBJ2-7; 11 bases map to TRBD2. Germline V gene sequence: CDR1 SGDLS, CDR2 YYNGEE. V dropped 3 bases and J dropped 3; count of bases not matched to a gene: 14. The CDR3 totals 18 residues. CDR3 loop: CASSAQGQPGLADYEQYF. The CDR3 nucleotides are TGTGCCAGCAGCGCACAGGGACAGCCGGGACTAGCGGACTACGAGCAGTACTTC.

Comment on this clone: A far larger clone is only one base removed, so a read error is likely. The rearrangement links TRBV5-4 to TRBJ2-7; no reliable D call. Germline V lookup: CDR1 SGHNT, CDR2 YYREEE (reference sequence). The CDR3 covers 12 residues. Trimming cost V 0 bases and J 5 bases, with 6 bases left between them. The CDR3 DNA reads as TGTGCCAGCAGCTTGGAGGGCCACGAGCAGTACTTC. Its translation: CASSLEGHEQYF.

The chain recombines TRBV6-1 with TRBJ1-1, with D unresolved. Germline loops: CDR1 MNHNS, CDR2 SASEGT. This CDR3 is 13 amino acids long. V was cut by 5 bases and J by 1 base, with 8 bases left in between. CDR3 in amino acids: CASSFRQNTEAFF. The CDR3 DNA follows: TGTGCCAGCAGTTTCCGACAGAACACTGAAGCTTTCTTT.